What follows is one T cell receptor beta chain and its context. The antigen remains unidentified. The sample is drawn from a study of cytomegalovirus exposure and HLA in healthy donors. Study in general: Among around 170 million T cells, an earlier analysis found 117 million unique TCR beta sequences.

The PCR made use of 60 Vbeta and 13 Jbeta primers. The table came from immunoSEQ multiplex PCR; TCRdb's copy has only in-frame clones and leaves some out. Among approximately 160,000 clones listed, around 79% were seen once. This CDR3 region has 15 residues. Germline CDR1 is SGHRS and CDR2 is YFSETQ. V dropped 4 bases and J dropped 4; count of bases not matched to a gene: 5. The study's findings and limits: Reportedly, a later analysis found an Asian-associated ancestry cluster had fewer N-insertions than the approximately 670-donor mean.

This receptor was obtained from a woman aged 40 to 50 in good health and CMV-seropositive. Sequences were obtained from PBMCs. The J gene is TRBJ2-5, the V gene TRBV5-1, with 12 nucleotides matching TRBD2. This CDR3 is CASSRTSGMSETQYF. CDR3 in DNA: TGCGCCAGCAGCAGGACTAGCGGGATGTCAGAGACCCAGTACTTC.